These 19 T cell receptor beta chains were sequenced from one sample in a study of cytomegalovirus exposure and HLA in healthy donors. With 60 Vbeta and 13 Jbeta primers, the PCR was carried out. The table came from immunoSEQ multiplex PCR; TCRdb's copy has only in-frame clones and leaves some out. The repertoire holds approximately 99,000 clones, over 60% seen once, with around 3% in the top ten. What was sequenced was PBMCs. The receptors stem from a male donor in good health and CMV-seropositive.

The chain combines TRBV27 with TRBJ2-7; 7 bases map to TRBD2. The germline CDR1 and CDR2 sequences are MNHEY and SMNVEV (reference sequence). Losses at the gene ends were 6 bases for V and 4 bases for J; bases not matched to a gene: 6. CDR3 length: 13 amino acids. The CDR3 is CASSGLGEYEQYF. The CDR3 nucleotides read TGTGCCAGCAGCGGACTAGGAGAATACGAGCAGTACTTC.

V gene TRBV14 combines with J gene TRBJ2-4; D is unclear. The germline CDR1 and CDR2 sequences are SGHDN and FVKESK. V shed 5 bases and J shed 1 base, with 9 bases lying between them. This CDR3 region has 14 residues. This CDR3 reads CASSGLSAKNIQYF. CDR3 nucleotides: TGTGCCAGCAGCGGGCTGTCTGCCAAAAACATTCAGTACTTC.

The chain combines TRBV10-3 with TRBJ1-5; TRBD1 might be the D (5 bases). V dropped 2 bases and J dropped 4 bases, with 15 bases sitting between them. The CDR3 covers 16 residues. Germline V gene data show CDR1 as ENHRY and CDR2 as SYGVKD. CDR3 bases: TGTGCCATCAGTGAGAGGGCACAGGTATTGAATCAGCCCCAGCATTTT. Amino acids: CAISERAQVLNQPQHF.

For this clone: The same CDR3 arises from other DNA sequences in this sample as well. V is TRBV5-1 and J is TRBJ2-2; unclear D gene. V was trimmed by 0 bases and J by 1 base, leaving 4 bases between them. Germline V gene lookup returns CDR1 SGHRS and CDR2 YFSETQ. This CDR3 contains 14 residues. Here the CDR3 reads CASSLAGNTGELFF. CDR3 in DNA: TGCGCCAGCAGCTTGGCCGGGAACACCGGGGAGCTGTTTTTT.

The rearrangement uses TRBV7-3 and TRBJ1-3, with D possibly matching TRBD1 (6 bases). The V end was cut by 6 bases, the J end by 0 bases, with 15 bases between. This CDR3 is 16 amino acids long. CDR1 and CDR2 from the germline V gene are SGHTA and FQGTGA. Written as DNA, the CDR3 is TGTGCCAGCAGTCTGCTACCGACAGGCTCTGGAAACACCATATATTTT. It is translated as CASSLLPTGSGNTIYF. The variable domain in full, with the rest retrieved from reference TRBV7-3 and TRBJ1-3, is GAGVSQTPSNKVTEKGKYVELRCDPISGHTALYWYRQSLGQGPEFLIYFQGTGAADDSGLPNDRFFAVRPEGSVSTLKIQRTERGDSAVYLCASSLLPTGSGNTIYFGEGSWLTVV.

V usage is TRBV11-2 and J usage is TRBJ2-5; 7 bases are a match to TRBD2. The V segment lost 0 bases and the J segment 5 bases; nucleotides outside the gene matches: 6. This CDR3 is built from 15 residues. CDR1 is SGHAT and CDR2 is FQNNGV in the germline V gene. The CDR3 coding sequence is TGTGCCAGCAGCTTAGACTGGGCCGGGGGGGAGACCCAGTACTTC. Translating it yields CASSLDWAGGETQYF.

The genes are TRBV27 and TRBJ1-1; TRBD1 agrees at 8 bases. The CDR3 runs to 16 residues. The junction had 6 bases not matched to a gene; V was cut back by 2 bases and J by 1 base. CDR1 MNHEY and CDR2 SMNVEV come from the germline V gene (reference sequence). The CDR3 loop is CASSLRGTGWNTEAFF. The DNA for the CDR3 is TGTGCCAGCAGTTTAAGGGGGACAGGTTGGAACACTGAAGCTTTCTTT.

The V call is TRBV7-9, the J call TRBJ1-5; D possibly corresponds to TRBD1 (6 bases). The V gene lost 5 bases and the J gene lost 4 bases, with 9 bases spanning the gap. The length of the CDR3 is 13 residues. The germline V gene has CDR1 SEHNR and CDR2 FQNEAQ (reference sequence). The CDR3 loop reads CASSPTGNQPQHF. The CDR3 DNA follows: TGTGCCAGCAGCCCTACAGGGAATCAGCCCCAGCATTTT.

V usage is TRBV7-9 and J usage is TRBJ2-1; a weak D match, TRBD2 (6 bases). Per germline, CDR1 SEHNR and CDR2 FQNEAQ (reference sequence). The V gene lost 5 bases and the J gene lost 1 base, with 12 bases spanning the gap. This CDR3 has 15 residues. In DNA form, the CDR3 reads TGTGCCAGCAGCCCAGATAGCGGTTCCTACAATGAGCAGTTCTTC. Translated, it gives CASSPDSGSYNEQFF.

The chain links TRBV5-1 to TRBJ2-5, with 7 bases lining up with TRBD1. The ends lost 0 bases at V and 2 bases at J; junction bases unmatched: 10. The germline CDR1 and CDR2 sequences are SGHRS and YFSETQ. The CDR3 sequence is 17 residues long. The DNA for the CDR3 is TGCGCCAGCAGCTTGGAGACAGGGTTCTTGTTTCAAGAGACCCAGTACTTC. This encodes CASSLETGFLFQETQYF.

The rearrangement links TRBV5-4 to TRBJ1-5, with D tentatively TRBD1 (5 bases). Trimming took off 0 bases at V and 5 bases at J, with 12 bases between the two ends. CDR1 and CDR2 from the germline V gene are SGHNT and YYREEE (reference sequence). The CDR3 loop spans 15 amino acids. CDR3 amino acids: CASSLDGGLHQPQHF. The CDR3 bases are TGTGCCAGCAGCTTGGATGGGGGGTTACATCAGCCCCAGCATTTT.

The chain recombines TRBV5-1 with TRBJ2-5; perhaps TRBD2 as D (5 bases). CDR1 is SGHRS and CDR2 is YFSETQ in the germline V gene. With 0 bases removed from V and 5 bases from J, the gap between germline ends came to 5 bases. The CDR3 contains 12 residues. The CDR3: CASSLGRETQYF. CDR3 DNA sequence: TGCGCCAGCAGCTTGGGGAGGGAGACCCAGTACTTC.

This chain uses TRBV6-5 with TRBJ1-1; unclear D gene. CDR1 is MNHEY, CDR2 SVGAGI, per germline. The length of the CDR3 is 13 residues. Trimming cost V 8 bases and J 5 bases, with 15 bases left between them. In DNA, the CDR3 is TGTGCCAGCGTGGTTCGGGGAGGGACTGAAGCTTTCTTT. Its protein is CASVVRGGTEAFF.

The chain recombines TRBV27 with TRBJ1-2; D possibly corresponds to TRBD1 (5 bases). The germline V gene has CDR1 MNHEY and CDR2 SMNVEV (reference sequence). Trimming took 4 bases from V and 5 from J, leaving 8 bases between them. CDR3 size: 12 residues. The chain's CDR3 is CASSSTAYGYTF. The DNA for the CDR3 is TGTGCCAGCAGTTCGACAGCGTATGGCTACACCTTC.

V gene TRBV7-8 combines with J gene TRBJ2-7; D call uncertain. Trimming took off 3 bases at V and 3 bases at J, with 15 bases between the two ends. CDR3 length equals 15 residues. Germline-derived CDR1 and CDR2 are SGHVS and FQNEAQ. As DNA, the CDR3 is TGTGCCAGCAGCTTCTTTCGGTCCGATAACTACGAGCAGTACTTC. Its protein product is CASSFFRSDNYEQYF. Variable domain in full (rest from reference TRBV7-8 and TRBJ2-7): GAGVSQSPRYKVAKRGQDVALRCDPISGHVSLFWYQQALGQGPEFLTYFQNEAQLDKSGLPSDRFFAERPEGSVSTLKIQRTQQEDSAVYLCASSFFRSDNYEQYFGPGTRLTVT.

The chain uses TRBV7-9 and TRBJ2-7; TRBD2 might be the D (5 bases). CDR1 and CDR2 from the germline V gene are SEHNR and FQNEAQ (reference sequence). The CDR3 spans 13 residues. Trimming removed 5 bases from V and 5 bases from J, with 13 bases in between. CDR3 in amino acids: CASSLASTHEQYF. The CDR3 DNA follows: TGTGCCAGCAGCCTGGCTAGCACCCACGAGCAGTACTTC. Based on the CDR3 plus reference TRBV7-9 and TRBJ2-7, the full variable domain is DTGVSQNPRHKITKRGQNVTFRCDPISEHNRLYWYRQTLGQGPEFLTYFQNEAQLEKSRLLSDRFSAERPKGSFSTLEIQRTEQGDSAMYLCASSLASTHEQYFGPGTRLTVT.

The chain uses TRBV10-1 and TRBJ1-1; D possibly corresponds to TRBD1 (5 bases). This CDR3 comprises 13 residues. CDR1 and CDR2 (germline): WNHNN, SYGVQD (reference sequence). V lost 2 bases and J lost 1, with 5 bases in between. The CDR3 loop is CASSEQGNTEAFF. Written as DNA, the CDR3 is TGCGCCAGCAGTGAGCAGGGGAACACTGAAGCTTTCTTT.

The chain joins TRBV4-1 to TRBJ2-5; D may be TRBD1 (6 bases). Germline lookup yields CDR1 MGHRA and CDR2 YSYEKL. Trimming pared 0 bases from V and 5 bases from J, leaving 13 bases between. The CDR3 is 15 residues long. The chain's CDR3 is CASSQELGRGETQYF. The CDR3 DNA reads TGCGCCAGCAGCCAAGAGTTGGGCAGGGGTGAGACCCAGTACTTC.

This clone was counted once. The chain couples TRBV5-4 to TRBJ1-2; D perhaps matches TRBD1 (5 bases). This CDR3 comprises 14 residues. Germline CDR1 SGHNT, CDR2 YYREEE (reference sequence). Trimming removed 0 bases from V and 4 bases from J, with 10 bases in between. The CDR3, as DNA: TGTGCCAGCAGCTTGGGGAGGGGCCCCTATGGCTACACCTTC. This gives the protein CASSLGRGPYGYTF.